One T cell receptor (beta chain) is described in this entry. V lost 1 base to trimming and J lost 8 bases; unmatched junction nucleotides: 5. The germline gives CDR1 LGHNA, CDR2 YSLEER. The CDR3 length is 15 residues. The sample belongs to a study of read filtering for tumor transcriptome and immune sequencing. This library used approximately 0.4 ug RNA and molecular barcoded adaptors spanning alpha/delta and beta/gamma chains. MiXCR was run by TCRdb on the reads, yielding one entry per CDR3 protein. This repertoire shows 100,000 to 150,000 distinct CDR3 sequences, approximately 13% found once; its top ten account for just under 8.5%. Sampling of bone marrow took place during active disease in every patient.

This TCR derives from a donor aged 40 or older with multiple myeloma. The V gene is TRBV4-3, the J gene TRBJ2-1; TRBD2 aligns across 10 bases. Sequenced: a population of CD138-negative cells sorted from bone marrow. The CDR3 here is CASSQGSGRGHEQFF. The DNA of the CDR3 is TGCGCCAGCAGCCAAGGGAGCGGGAGGGGCCATGAGCAGTTCTTC.